The rows below give T cell receptor beta chains drawn from one sample of a study of response to subunit inactivated influenza vaccine. TCRdb recomputed calls from the RT-PCR reads with MiXCR, one row per CDR3 protein. This sample has more than 450,000 distinct CDR3 sequences, with 11% found just once. These data are also associated with another study on T cells expressing NK-cell markers.

The starting material was PBMCs from blood, obtained on the day of vaccination. These receptor sequences come from a man in his forties or fifties who received an inactivated influenza vaccine. Each CDR3 is given with its conserved first and last residue. D genes are given only for firm matches. Clone size, where shown, is once, few, many, or a class for clones that have expanded.

d_call: NA
clone_size: few
j_call: TRBJ2-3
v_call: TRBV4-2
cdr3_aa: CASGSLGRDTQYF
cdr3_nt: TGTGCCAGCGGGTCGCTAGGAAGAGATACGCAGTATTTT

d_call: NA
clone_size: NA
j_call: TRBJ1-5
v_call: TRBV28
cdr3_aa: CASSLGGAGNQPQHF
cdr3_nt: TGTGCCAGCAGTTTAGGGGGCGCGGGCAATCAGCCCCAGCATTTT

d_call: NA
clone_size: few
j_call: TRBJ1-2
v_call: TRBV5-1
cdr3_aa: CASSLIHREDGYTF
cdr3_nt: TGCGCCAGCAGCTTGATTCACAGGGAAGATGGCTACACCTTC

d_call: NA
clone_size: NA
j_call: TRBJ2-7
v_call: TRBV7-9
cdr3_aa: CASSYERQGGGEQYF
cdr3_nt: TGTGCCAGCAGCTACGAAAGACAGGGAGGAGGCGAGCAGTACTTC

d_call: NA
clone_size: few
j_call: TRBJ1-1
v_call: TRBV5-6
cdr3_aa: CASSSAGARTEAFF
cdr3_nt: TGTGCCAGCAGCTCCGCGGGGGCGAGGACTGAAGCTTTCTTT

d_call: NA
clone_size: NA
j_call: TRBJ2-3
v_call: TRBV7-9
cdr3_aa: CASSSVYDRTYADTQYF
cdr3_nt: TGTGCCAGCAGCTCCGTTTATGACAGGACCTACGCAGATACGCAGTATTTT

d_call: NA
clone_size: few
j_call: TRBJ2-5
v_call: TRBV2
cdr3_aa: CASSEFGGTQYF
cdr3_nt: TGTGCCAGCAGTGAATTTGGGGGGACCCAGTACTTC

d_call: TRBD2
clone_size: once
j_call: TRBJ2-3
v_call: TRBV5-1
cdr3_aa: CASSLQGLAGGVDTQYF
cdr3_nt: TGCGCCAGCAGCTTGCAAGGACTAGCGGGGGGAGTAGATACGCAGTATTTT

d_call: TRBD1
clone_size: few
j_call: TRBJ2-7
v_call: TRBV7-2
cdr3_aa: CASSLYRGLYEQYF
cdr3_nt: TGTGCCAGCAGCTTATACAGGGGGCTCTACGAGCAGTACTTC

d_call: NA
clone_size: many
j_call: TRBJ1-5
v_call: TRBV18
cdr3_aa: CASSPSQGGGNQPQHF
cdr3_nt: TGTGCCAGCTCACCCTCGCAGGGAGGGGGCAATCAGCCCCAGCATTTT

d_call: NA
clone_size: NA
j_call: TRBJ2-2
v_call: TRBV4-2
cdr3_aa: CASSQDQGGRELFF
cdr3_nt: TGTGCCAGCAGCCAAGATCAGGGCGGGAGGGAGCTGTTTTTT

d_call: NA
clone_size: few
j_call: TRBJ2-7
v_call: TRBV6-2/TRBV6-3
cdr3_aa: CASTKAGAYRHYEQYF
cdr3_nt: TGTGCCAGCACTAAGGCCGGGGCTTACCGTCACTACGAGCAGTACTTC

d_call: TRBD1
clone_size: few
j_call: TRBJ2-2
v_call: TRBV9
cdr3_aa: CASSLRDRGLTGELFF
cdr3_nt: TGTGCCAGCAGCTTGCGGGACAGGGGGCTGACGGGGGAGCTGTTTTTT

d_call: NA
clone_size: NA
j_call: TRBJ1-4
v_call: TRBV7-2
cdr3_aa: CASSLDTGGGKLFF
cdr3_nt: TGTGCCAGCAGCTTAGATACGGGGGGCGGAAAACTGTTTTTT

d_call: NA
clone_size: NA
j_call: TRBJ1-2
v_call: TRBV3-1
cdr3_aa: CASSPQSSYGYTF
cdr3_nt: TGTGCCAGCAGTCCCCAAAGCAGCTATGGCTACACCTTC

d_call: TRBD1
clone_size: NA
j_call: TRBJ2-1
v_call: TRBV7-6
cdr3_aa: CASSGQGVFGEQFF
cdr3_nt: TGTGCCAGCAGCGGACAGGGTGTTTTTGGTGAGCAGTTCTTC

d_call: NA
clone_size: few
j_call: TRBJ1-3
v_call: TRBV5-5
cdr3_aa: CASSHPGSSGNTIYF
cdr3_nt: TGTGCCAGCAGCCATCCAGGGAGCTCTGGAAACACCATATATTTT

d_call: NA
clone_size: few
j_call: TRBJ2-2
v_call: TRBV25-1
cdr3_aa: CASSGAGPGELFF
cdr3_nt: TGTGCCAGCAGTGGCGCAGGGCCCGGGGAGCTGTTTTTT

d_call: NA
clone_size: few
j_call: TRBJ2-3
v_call: TRBV15
cdr3_aa: CATSRDGGGSTDTQYF
cdr3_nt: TGTGCCACCAGCAGGGATGGGGGTGGCTCGACAGATACGCAGTATTTT

d_call: NA
clone_size: few
j_call: TRBJ1-2
v_call: TRBV12-3/TRBV12-4
cdr3_aa: CASSFAGEGMGGYTF
cdr3_nt: TGTGCCAGCAGTTTTGCAGGGGAAGGGATGGGTGGCTACACCTTC

d_call: NA
clone_size: few
j_call: TRBJ2-2
v_call: TRBV7-9
cdr3_aa: CASSDGYTGELFF
cdr3_nt: TGTGCCAGCAGTGACGGATACACCGGGGAGCTGTTTTTT

d_call: TRBD1
clone_size: NA
j_call: TRBJ1-5
v_call: TRBV19
cdr3_aa: CASRKDRVRGNQPQHF
cdr3_nt: TGTGCCAGTAGAAAGGACAGGGTCAGGGGCAATCAGCCCCAGCATTTT

d_call: NA
clone_size: few
j_call: TRBJ2-5
v_call: TRBV11-2
cdr3_aa: CASSLTQTFYRVRETQYF
cdr3_nt: TGTGCCAGCAGCTTAACCCAAACCTTCTACAGGGTACGGGAGACCCAGTACTTC

d_call: NA
clone_size: many
j_call: TRBJ1-4
v_call: TRBV25-1
cdr3_aa: CASAGAGVGEKLFF
cdr3_nt: TGTGCCAGCGCGGGTGCCGGGGTCGGTGAAAAACTGTTTTTT